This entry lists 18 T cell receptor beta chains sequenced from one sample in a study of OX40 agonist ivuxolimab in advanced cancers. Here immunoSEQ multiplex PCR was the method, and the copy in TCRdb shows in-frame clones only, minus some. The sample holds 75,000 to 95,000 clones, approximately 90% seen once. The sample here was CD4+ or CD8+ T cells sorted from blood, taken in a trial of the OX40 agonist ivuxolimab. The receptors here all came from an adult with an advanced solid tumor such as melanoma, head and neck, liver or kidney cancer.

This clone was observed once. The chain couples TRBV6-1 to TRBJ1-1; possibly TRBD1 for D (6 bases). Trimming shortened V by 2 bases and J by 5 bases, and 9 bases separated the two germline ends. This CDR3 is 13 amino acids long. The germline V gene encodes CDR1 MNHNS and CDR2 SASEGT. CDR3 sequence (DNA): TGTGCCAGCAGTGAAAACAGGGTTACTGAAGCTTTCTTT. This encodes CASSENRVTEAFF.

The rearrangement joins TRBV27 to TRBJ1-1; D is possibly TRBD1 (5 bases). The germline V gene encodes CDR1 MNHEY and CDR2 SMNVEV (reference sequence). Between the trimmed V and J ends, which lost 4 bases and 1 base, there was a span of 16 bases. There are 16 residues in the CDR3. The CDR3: CASSSAPGGWNTEAFF. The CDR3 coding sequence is TGTGCCAGCAGTTCGGCCCCGGGGGGATGGAACACTGAAGCTTTCTTT.

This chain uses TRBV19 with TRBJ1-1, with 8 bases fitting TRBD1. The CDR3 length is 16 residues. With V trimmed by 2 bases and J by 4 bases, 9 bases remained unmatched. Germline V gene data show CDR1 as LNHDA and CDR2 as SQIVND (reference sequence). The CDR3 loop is CASSIKGQGAITEAFF. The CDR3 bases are TGTGCCAGTAGTATAAAGGGGCAGGGGGCTATCACTGAAGCTTTCTTT. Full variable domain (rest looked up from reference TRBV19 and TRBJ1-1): DGGITQSPKYLFRKEGQNVTLSCEQNLNHDAMYWYRQDPGQGLRLIYYSQIVNDFQKGDIAEGYSVSREKKESFPLTVTSAQKNPTAFYLCASSIKGQGAITEAFFGQGTRLTVV.

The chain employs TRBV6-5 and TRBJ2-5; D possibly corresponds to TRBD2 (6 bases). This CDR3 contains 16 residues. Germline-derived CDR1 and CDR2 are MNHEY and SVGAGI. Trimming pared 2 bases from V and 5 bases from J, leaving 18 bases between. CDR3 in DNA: TGTGCCAGCAGTTACCGTACCTTCGGAGGGTTGGAGACCCAGTACTTC. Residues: CASSYRTFGGLETQYF.

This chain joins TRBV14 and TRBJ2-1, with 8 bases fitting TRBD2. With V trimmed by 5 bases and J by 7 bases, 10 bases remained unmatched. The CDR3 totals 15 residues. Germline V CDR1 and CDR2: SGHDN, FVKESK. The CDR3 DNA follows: TGTGCCAGCAGCTCTAGTTTAGCGGGAAGAAATGAGCAGTTCTTC. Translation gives CASSSSLAGRNEQFF.

CDR3 sequence reads: CASSRVGWTEAFF. For the CDR3, the DNA is TGTGCCAGCAGCCGCGTGGGTTGGACTGAAGCTTTCTTT. This rearrangement joins TRBV5-4 to TRBJ1-1, with D uncertain. Germline V CDR1 and CDR2: SGHNT, YYREEE (reference sequence). The V end lost 4 bases, the J end lost 5 bases, and 12 bases lay between the germline ends. The CDR3 spans 13 residues.

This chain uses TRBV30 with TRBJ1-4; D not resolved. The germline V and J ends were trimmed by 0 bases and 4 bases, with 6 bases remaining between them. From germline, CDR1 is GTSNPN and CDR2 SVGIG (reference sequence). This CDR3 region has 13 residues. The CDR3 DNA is TGTGCCTGGAGTGTACAGAGTAATGAAAAACTGTTTTTT. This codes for CAWSVQSNEKLFF. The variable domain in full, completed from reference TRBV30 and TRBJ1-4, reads SQTIHQWPATLVQPVGSPLSLECTVEGTSNPNLYWYRQAAGRGLQLLFYSVGIGQISSEVPQNLSASRPQDRQFILSSKKLLLSDSGFYLCAWSVQSNEKLFFGSGTQLSVL.

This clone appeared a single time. CDR3 coding DNA: TGTGCCAGCAGCACCCGACTAGACTCCTACGAGCAGTACTTC. Amino acid sequence: CASSTRLDSYEQYF. This chain connects TRBV11-2 to TRBJ2-7; D perhaps matches TRBD2 (6 bases). Trimming took off 5 bases at V and 0 bases at J, with 11 bases between the two ends. The CDR3 runs 14 residues. Germline V gene data show CDR1 as SGHAT and CDR2 as FQNNGV. The full variable domain, completed using reference TRBV11-2 and TRBJ2-7, is EAGVAQSPRYKIIEKRQSVAFWCNPISGHATLYWYQQILGQGPKLLIQFQNNGVVDDSQLPKDRFSAERLKGVDSTLKIQPAKLEDSAVYLCASSTRLDSYEQYFGPGTRLTVT.

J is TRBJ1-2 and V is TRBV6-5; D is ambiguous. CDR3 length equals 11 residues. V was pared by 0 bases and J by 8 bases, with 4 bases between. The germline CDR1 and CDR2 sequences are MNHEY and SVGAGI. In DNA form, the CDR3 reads TGTGCCAGCAGTTACTCGAAAGGCTACACCTTC. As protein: CASSYSKGYTF.

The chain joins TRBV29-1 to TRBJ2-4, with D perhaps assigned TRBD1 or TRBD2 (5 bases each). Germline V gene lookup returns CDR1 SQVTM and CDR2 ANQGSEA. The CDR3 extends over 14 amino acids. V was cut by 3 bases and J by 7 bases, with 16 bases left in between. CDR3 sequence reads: CSVELSGSSNIQYF. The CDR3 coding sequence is TGCAGCGTTGAGTTGTCAGGGAGTTCGAACATTCAGTACTTC.

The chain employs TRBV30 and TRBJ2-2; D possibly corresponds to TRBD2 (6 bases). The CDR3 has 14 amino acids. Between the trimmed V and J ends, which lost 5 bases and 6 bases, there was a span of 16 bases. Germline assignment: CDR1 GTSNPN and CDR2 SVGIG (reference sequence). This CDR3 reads CAWGAAGRPGELFF. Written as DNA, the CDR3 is TGTGCCTGGGGGGCGGCGGGGCGGCCCGGGGAGCTGTTTTTT. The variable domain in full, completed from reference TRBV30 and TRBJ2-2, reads SQTIHQWPATLVQPVGSPLSLECTVEGTSNPNLYWYRQAAGRGLQLLFYSVGIGQISSEVPQNLSASRPQDRQFILSSKKLLLSDSGFYLCAWGAAGRPGELFFGEGSRLTVL.

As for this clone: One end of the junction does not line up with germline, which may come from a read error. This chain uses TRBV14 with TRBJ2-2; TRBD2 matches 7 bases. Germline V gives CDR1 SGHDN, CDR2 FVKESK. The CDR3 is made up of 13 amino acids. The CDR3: CASSKDLAAELFF. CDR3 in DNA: TGTGCCAGCAGCAAAGACCTAGCGGCGGAGCTGTTTTTT.

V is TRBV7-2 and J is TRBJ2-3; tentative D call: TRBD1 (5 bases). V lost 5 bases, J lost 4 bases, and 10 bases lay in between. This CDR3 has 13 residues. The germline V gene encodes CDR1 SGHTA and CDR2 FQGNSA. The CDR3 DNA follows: TGTGCCAGCAGCCTAGGGGTACCAGATACGCAGTATTTT. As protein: CASSLGVPDTQYF.

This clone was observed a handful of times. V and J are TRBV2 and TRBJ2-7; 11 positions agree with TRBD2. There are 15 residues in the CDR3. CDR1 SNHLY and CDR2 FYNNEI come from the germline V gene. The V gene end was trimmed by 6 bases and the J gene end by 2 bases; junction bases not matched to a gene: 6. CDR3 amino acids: CASRRLAGPTYEQYF. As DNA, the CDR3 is TGTGCCAGCAGAAGACTAGCGGGGCCGACCTACGAGCAGTACTTC.

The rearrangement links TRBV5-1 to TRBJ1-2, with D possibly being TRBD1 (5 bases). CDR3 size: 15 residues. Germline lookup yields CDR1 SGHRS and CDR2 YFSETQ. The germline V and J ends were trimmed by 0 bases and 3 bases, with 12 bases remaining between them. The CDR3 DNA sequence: TGCGCCAGCAGCTTGGACCAGGGATCCTACTATGGCTACACCTTC. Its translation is CASSLDQGSYYGYTF.

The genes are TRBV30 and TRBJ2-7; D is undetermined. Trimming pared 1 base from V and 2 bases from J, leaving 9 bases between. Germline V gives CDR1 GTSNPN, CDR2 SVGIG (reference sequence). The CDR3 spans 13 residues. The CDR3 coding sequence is TGTGCCTGGAGTGGAGACGGAACCTACGAGCAGTACTTC. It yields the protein CAWSGDGTYEQYF.

The CDR3 sequence is CASGFGGGRGPHSDTQYF. The CDR3 nucleotides read TGTGCCAGTGGCTTCGGCGGGGGGCGGGGGCCCCATTCCGATACGCAGTATTTT. The chain joins TRBV19 to TRBJ2-3; the match to TRBD2 covers 8 bases. V gave up 8 bases and J gave up 6 bases; unmatched junction bases: 22. CDR1 and CDR2 from the germline V gene are LNHDA and SQIVND (reference sequence). This CDR3 contains 18 residues.

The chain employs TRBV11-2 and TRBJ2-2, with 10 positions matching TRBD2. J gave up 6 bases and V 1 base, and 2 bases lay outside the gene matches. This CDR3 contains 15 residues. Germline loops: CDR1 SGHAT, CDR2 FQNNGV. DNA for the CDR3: TGTGCCAGCAGCTTAGTGCTAGCGGGGGCCGGGGAGCTGTTTTTT. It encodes CASSLVLAGAGELFF.